This section outlines one T cell receptor beta chain sequence together with its context. What it binds is not known. The sample is drawn from a study of blood T cells in healthy people across ages. PCR was performed a second time for roughly 7 to 11 cycles using a sample-barcoded 5' primer and a J-beta primer mix. Each cDNA molecule carried a tag from a template-switch adaptor that contained 12 random nucleotides. TCRdb passed the 5' RACE reads through MiXCR, listing each CDR3 protein once. The sample yields 800,000 to 1,000,000 distinct CDR3 sequences, roughly 52% seen once. Researchers isolated at least 7 million PBMCs per sample. CDR3 length: 16 residues. Per germline, CDR1 DFQATT and CDR2 SNEGSKA (reference sequence). Overall study findings and caveats: Per million T cells, TCR beta diversity dropped roughly linearly as age increased. Naive CD4+ cells and diversity were both higher in long-lived donors than in aged donors.

The sequencing input was blood. The receptor was derived from a man younger than 40 in good health. The chain is built from TRBV20-1 and TRBJ2-4, with D possibly being TRBD1 or TRBD2 (5 bases each). The tail of the sequence fits TRBJ2-5 better, so the J call may be wrong. CDR3 sequence: CSARDLLGPPSETQYF. In nucleotides, the CDR3 is TGCAGTGCTAGAGATCTTTTGGGACCACCCTCGGAGACCCAGTACTTC.